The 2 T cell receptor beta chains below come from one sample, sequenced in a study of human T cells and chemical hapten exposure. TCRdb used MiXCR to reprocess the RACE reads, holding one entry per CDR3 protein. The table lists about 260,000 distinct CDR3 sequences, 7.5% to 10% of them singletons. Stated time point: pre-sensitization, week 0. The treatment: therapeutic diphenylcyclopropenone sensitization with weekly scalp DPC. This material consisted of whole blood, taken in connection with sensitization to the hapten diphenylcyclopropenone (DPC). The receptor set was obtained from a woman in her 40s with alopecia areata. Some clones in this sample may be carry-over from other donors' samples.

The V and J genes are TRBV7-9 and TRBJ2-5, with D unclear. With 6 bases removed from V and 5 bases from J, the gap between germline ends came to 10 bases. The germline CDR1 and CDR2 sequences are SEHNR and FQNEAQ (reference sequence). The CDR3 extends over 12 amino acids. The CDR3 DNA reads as TGTGCCAGCAGTTTTCGGCCGGAGACCCAGTACTTC. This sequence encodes CASSFRPETQYF. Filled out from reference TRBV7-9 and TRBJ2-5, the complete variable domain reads DTGVSQNPRHKITKRGQNVTFRCDPISEHNRLYWYRQTLGQGPEFLTYFQNEAQLEKSRLLSDRFSAERPKGSFSTLEIQRTEQGDSAMYLCASSFRPETQYFGPGTRLLVL.

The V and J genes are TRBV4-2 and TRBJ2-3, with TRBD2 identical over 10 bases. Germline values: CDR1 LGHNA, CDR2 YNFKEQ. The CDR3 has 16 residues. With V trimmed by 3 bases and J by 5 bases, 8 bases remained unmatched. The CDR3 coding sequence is TGTGCCAGCAGCCACGTCCTAGCGGGAGCGGGAGATACGCAGTATTTT. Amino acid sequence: CASSHVLAGAGDTQYF.